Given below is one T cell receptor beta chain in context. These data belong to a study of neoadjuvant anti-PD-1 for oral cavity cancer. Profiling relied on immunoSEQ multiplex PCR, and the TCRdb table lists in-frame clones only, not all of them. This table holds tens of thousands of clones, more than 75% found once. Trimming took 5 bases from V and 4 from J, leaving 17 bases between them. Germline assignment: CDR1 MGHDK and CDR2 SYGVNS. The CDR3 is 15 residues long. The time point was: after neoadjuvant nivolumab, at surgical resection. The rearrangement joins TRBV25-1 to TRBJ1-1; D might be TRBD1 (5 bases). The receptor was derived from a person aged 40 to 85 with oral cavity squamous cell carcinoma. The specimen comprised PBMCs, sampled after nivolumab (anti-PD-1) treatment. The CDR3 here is CASSISALGTTEAFF. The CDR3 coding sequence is TGTGCCAGCAGTATCTCAGCGCTGGGGACCACTGAAGCTTTCTTT.